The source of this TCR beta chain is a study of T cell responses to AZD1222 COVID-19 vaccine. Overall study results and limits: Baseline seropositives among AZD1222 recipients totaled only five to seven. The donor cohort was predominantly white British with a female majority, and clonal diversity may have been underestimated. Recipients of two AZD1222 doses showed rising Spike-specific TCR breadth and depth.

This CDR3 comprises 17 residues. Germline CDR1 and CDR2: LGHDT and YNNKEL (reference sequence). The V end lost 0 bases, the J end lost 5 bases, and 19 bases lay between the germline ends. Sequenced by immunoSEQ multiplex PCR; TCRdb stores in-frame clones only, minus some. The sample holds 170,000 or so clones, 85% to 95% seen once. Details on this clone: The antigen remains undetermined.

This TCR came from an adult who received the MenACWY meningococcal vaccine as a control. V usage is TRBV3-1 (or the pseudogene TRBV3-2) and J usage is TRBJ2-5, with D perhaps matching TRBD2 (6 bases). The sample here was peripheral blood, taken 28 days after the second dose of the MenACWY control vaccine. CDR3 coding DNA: TGTGCCAGCAGCCAAGAGTTGGGTCGGGGGAGTGGCGAGACCCAGTACTTC. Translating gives CASSQELGRGSGETQYF.